Listed below are T cell receptor beta chains from one sample, sequenced in a study of T cell responses to AZD1222 COVID-19 vaccine. Profiling relied on immunoSEQ multiplex PCR, and the TCRdb table lists in-frame clones only, not all of them. This sample carries some 99,000 clones, about nine tenths of them seen once, and the ten largest clones take around 4.8%. This sample comprised peripheral blood, obtained on day 0 of AZD1222 vaccination. These receptors were obtained from an adult in good health. Both conserved end residues are part of each CDR3. A D gene is named only where the DNA matches it firmly. Size is stated for part of the rows, as once, few or many counts, or as a class when the clone is expanded.

.	.	TRBV24-1	TRBJ2-5	TGTGCCACCAGTGAGGGACACTATAGGACCCAGTACTTC	CATSEGHYRTQYF
TRBD1	few	TRBV5-1	TRBJ2-1	TGCGCCAGCAGCTCGGACCGGGACAGGGGCTTCTTC	CASSSDRDRGFF
TRBD2	.	TRBV19	TRBJ2-3	TGTGCCAGTAGTATGGGACTAACGGATACGCAGTATTTT	CASSMGLTDTQYF
.	.	TRBV19	TRBJ1-6	TGTGCCAGTAGTATGGGGCAGGAGATCTCACCCCTCCACTTT	CASSMGQEISPLHF
.	.	TRBV6-2/TRBV6-3	TRBJ1-2	TGTGCCAGCAGTCCGGACGGATTCTATGGCTACACCTTC	CASSPDGFYGYTF
.	once	TRBV20-1	TRBJ2-3	TGCAGTGCTAGTGGCCAGGGGAGCACAGATACGCAGTATTTT	CSASGQGSTDTQYF
.	.	TRBV19	TRBJ2-5	TGTGCCAGTAGTTTGGGGCGTGGAGAGACCCAGTACTTC	CASSLGRGETQYF
.	.	TRBV4-3	TRBJ1-2	TGCGCCAGCAGCCAAGATCCAGGGAGCTATGGCTACACCTTC	CASSQDPGSYGYTF
.	.	TRBV6-5	TRBJ1-1	TGTGCCAGCCAATCACAGGAATTCCCCACTGAAGCTTTCTTT	CASQSQEFPTEAFF
.	few	TRBV5-1	TRBJ2-7	TGCGCCAGCAGCTTGGCCTGGGACTACGAGCAGTACTTC	CASSLAWDYEQYF